This passage covers 18 T cell receptor beta chains from one sample sequenced in a study of early T cells in non-severe SARS-CoV-2 infection. TCRdb analysed the 5' RACE reads with MiXCR anew, one entry per CDR3 protein. The sample yields 35,000 to 45,000 distinct CDR3 sequences, 9.5% to 15% seen once. Sequenced: whole blood. These receptors came from an adult who was a healthcare worker with PCR-confirmed SARS-CoV-2 infection or an uninfected control (not recorded which).

This clonotype was seen repeatedly, ten times or more. The chain has TRBV12-3 or TRBV12-4 and TRBJ2-2; D is possibly TRBD1 (6 bases). The CDR3 is made up of 16 amino acids. Trimming removed 10 bases at V and 0 bases at J, with 18 bases between. For the CDR3, the DNA is TGTGCCATCCGGCCCCTCGAGGGGGCGAACACCGGGGAGCTGTTTTTT. This translates into CAIRPLEGANTGELFF.

This clonotype showed up many times. This chain connects TRBV13 to TRBJ2-1; D unclear. CDR3 length: 15 residues. The V gene lost 5 bases and the J gene lost 5 bases, with 16 bases spanning the gap. The germline gives CDR1 PRHDT, CDR2 FYEKMQ (reference sequence). The CDR3 is CASSTSRKEDNEQFF. The DNA of the CDR3 is TGTGCCAGCAGCACCTCCCGAAAAGAAGACAATGAGCAGTTCTTC.

This clonotype was counted ten times or more. The chain is built from TRBV5-1 and TRBJ2-3; D unclear. CDR1 and CDR2 (germline): SGHRS, YFSETQ. V was cut by 4 bases and J by 2 bases, with 5 bases left in between. The CDR3 consists of 12 residues. This CDR3 reads CASSITTDTQYF. In nucleotides, the CDR3 is TGCGCCAGCAGCATCACCACAGATACGCAGTATTTT.

There are a few counts of this clonotype. The rearrangement uses TRBV10-3 and TRBJ1-1; 7 nucleotides line up with TRBD1. The CDR3 totals 12 residues. CDR1 and CDR2 from the germline V gene are ENHRY and SYGVKD. V lost 4 bases and J lost 8; bases outside the gene matches: 4. This CDR3 reads CAISAGTDEAFF. CDR3 nucleotides: TGTGCCATCAGTGCCGGGACAGACGAAGCTTTCTTT.

V is TRBV11-2 and J is TRBJ1-6; D is undetermined. Trimming left V 3 bases short and J 7 bases short, with 13 bases between. There are 15 residues in the CDR3. The V gene's germline CDR1 is SGHAT and CDR2 FQNNGV. The CDR3 nucleotides are TGTGCCAGCAGCTTGGTCCCGGCGGGAAATTCACCCCTCCACTTT. This encodes CASSLVPAGNSPLHF. The full variable domain, rest sourced from reference TRBV11-2 and TRBJ1-6, is EAGVAQSPRYKIIEKRQSVAFWCNPISGHATLYWYQQILGQGPKLLIQFQNNGVVDDSQLPKDRFSAERLKGVDSTLKIQPAKLEDSAVYLCASSLVPAGNSPLHFGNGTRLTVT.

The J gene is TRBJ2-5, the V gene TRBV18; a weak D match, TRBD2 (6 bases). The V end lost 0 bases, the J end lost 5 bases, and 10 bases lay between the germline ends. Germline CDR1 reads KGHSH; CDR2 reads LQKENI. This CDR3 comprises 14 residues. The chain's CDR3 is CASSPPTRGETQYF. The CDR3 DNA reads TGTGCCAGCTCACCACCGACTAGAGGGGAGACCCAGTACTTC.

CDR3 sequence reads: CSGRTGQETQYF. DNA of the CDR3: TGCAGCGGGAGGACAGGGCAAGAGACCCAGTACTTC. This chain links TRBV29-1 with TRBJ2-5; 8 bases align to TRBD1. Trimming took 7 bases from V and 2 from J; bases not matched to a gene: 3. CDR3 length equals 12 residues. Germline V lookup: CDR1 SQVTM, CDR2 ANQGSEA.

This chain links TRBV7-2 with TRBJ2-7; maybe TRBD1 (6 bases). The CDR3 loop spans 12 amino acids. Trimming removed 5 bases at V and 5 bases at J, with 10 bases between. Germline CDR1 is SGHTA and CDR2 is FQGNSA. Here the CDR3 DNA reads TGTGCCAGCAGCCCACACAGGGACGAGCAGTACTTC. Protein: CASSPHRDEQYF.

In this sample, this clonotype turned up many times. CDR3 sequence (DNA): TGTGCCAGCAGCTTAGGAGGGAGGTTTTACAATGAGCAGTTCTTC. This gives the protein CASSLGGRFYNEQFF. This sequence joins TRBV7-8 and TRBJ2-1; weak D call: TRBD2 (6 bases). CDR3 length: 15 residues. Germline V CDR1 and CDR2: SGHVS, FQNEAQ. Trimming took off 1 base at V and 4 bases at J, with 11 bases between the two ends.

This clonotype was observed many times. V gene TRBV27 combines with J gene TRBJ1-1; tentative D call: TRBD1 (5 bases). The length of the CDR3 is 14 residues. Germline CDR1 and CDR2: MNHEY and SMNVEV (reference sequence). V lost 0 bases, J lost 6 bases, and 11 bases lay in between. Written as DNA, the CDR3 is TGTGCCAGCAGTTTATCTGCGAGGGGAGCTGAAGCTTTCTTT. This gives the protein CASSLSARGAEAFF.

This clonotype was observed a few times. In nucleotides, the CDR3 is TGTGCCAGCTCCCCGGGACAGGGGGCGTACGAGCAGTACTTC. Protein product: CASSPGQGAYEQYF. The rearrangement links TRBV18 to TRBJ2-7; TRBD1 agrees at 12 bases. Germline V gives CDR1 KGHSH, CDR2 LQKENI. V dropped 6 bases and J dropped 4; count of bases not matched to a gene: 4. The CDR3 extends over 14 amino acids.

This clonotype was seen a few times. The V and J genes are TRBV10-3 and TRBJ2-1; no firm D call. V lost 9 bases to trimming and J lost 10 bases, with 13 bases between them. This CDR3 contains 11 residues. In germline, CDR1 is ENHRY, CDR2 SYGVKD. The CDR3 DNA reads TGTGCCATAAAATTAGCACGGGAGCAGTTCTTC. Its translation: CAIKLAREQFF.

V and J are TRBV18 and TRBJ2-2; 8 bases agree with TRBD2. CDR1 and CDR2 (germline): KGHSH, LQKENI. The CDR3 totals 16 residues. V was pared by 7 bases and J by 2 bases, with 9 bases of the junction left unmatched. CDR3 bases: TGTGCCAGCTGGAGGCTAGCGGGCGGCAACACCGGGGAGCTGTTTTTT. Translation: CASWRLAGGNTGELFF. The variable domain in full, completed from reference TRBV18 and TRBJ2-2, reads NAGVMQNPRHLVRRRGQEARLRCSPMKGHSHVYWYRQLPEEGLKFMVYLQKENIIDESGMPKERFSAEFPKEGPSILRIQQVVRGDSAAYFCASWRLAGGNTGELFFGEGSRLTVL.

This clonotype was observed many times. This chain joins TRBV6-2 or TRBV6-3 and TRBJ2-5; D assignment may be TRBD1 or TRBD2 (6 bases each). Germline CDR1 MNHEY, CDR2 SVGEGT. The V end lost 6 bases, the J end lost 5 bases, and 16 bases lay between the germline ends. There are 14 residues in the CDR3. CDR3 sequence: CASREGGLGETQYF. The CDR3 DNA follows: TGTGCCAGCAGAGAGGGGGGCCTCGGGGAGACCCAGTACTTC.

This clonotype showed up many times. The genes are TRBV2 and TRBJ2-3; D not certain. From germline, CDR1 is SNHLY and CDR2 FYNNEI. The CDR3 contains 14 residues. Trimming shortened V by 5 bases and J by 4 bases, and 13 bases separated the two germline ends. CDR3 region: CASSLTAGADTQYF. The DNA of the CDR3 is TGTGCCAGCAGTCTCACAGCAGGCGCAGATACGCAGTATTTT.

This clonotype came up a few times. J is TRBJ2-7 and V is TRBV5-1, with D maybe TRBD1 (5 bases). Germline loops: CDR1 SGHRS, CDR2 YFSETQ. V lost 4 bases to trimming and J lost 5 bases, with 16 bases between them. The CDR3 loop spans 14 amino acids. For the CDR3, the DNA is TGCGCCAGCAGCCCCTACCGGTTAGGGGACGAGCAGTACTTC. It codes for CASSPYRLGDEQYF.

This sequence joins TRBV4-1 and TRBJ2-3; D perhaps matches TRBD1 (6 bases). The CDR3 is 13 amino acids. Germline V gives CDR1 MGHRA, CDR2 YSYEKL. Trimming cost V 3 bases and J 5 bases, with 9 bases left between them. CDR3 region: CASSQQGRDTQYF. The CDR3 region has the DNA TGCGCCAGCAGCCAGCAGGGGAGAGATACGCAGTATTTT.

This clonotype was counted ten times or more. The chain recombines TRBV20-1 with TRBJ2-1; 10 positions match TRBD1. Germline lookup yields CDR1 DFQATT and CDR2 SNEGSKA (reference sequence). The CDR3 is 14 amino acids. The ends lost 5 bases at V and 7 bases at J; junction bases unmatched: 8. This chain's CDR3 is CSAPPGQGSNEQFF. CDR3 bases: TGCAGTGCTCCCCCGGGACAGGGGTCGAATGAGCAGTTCTTC.